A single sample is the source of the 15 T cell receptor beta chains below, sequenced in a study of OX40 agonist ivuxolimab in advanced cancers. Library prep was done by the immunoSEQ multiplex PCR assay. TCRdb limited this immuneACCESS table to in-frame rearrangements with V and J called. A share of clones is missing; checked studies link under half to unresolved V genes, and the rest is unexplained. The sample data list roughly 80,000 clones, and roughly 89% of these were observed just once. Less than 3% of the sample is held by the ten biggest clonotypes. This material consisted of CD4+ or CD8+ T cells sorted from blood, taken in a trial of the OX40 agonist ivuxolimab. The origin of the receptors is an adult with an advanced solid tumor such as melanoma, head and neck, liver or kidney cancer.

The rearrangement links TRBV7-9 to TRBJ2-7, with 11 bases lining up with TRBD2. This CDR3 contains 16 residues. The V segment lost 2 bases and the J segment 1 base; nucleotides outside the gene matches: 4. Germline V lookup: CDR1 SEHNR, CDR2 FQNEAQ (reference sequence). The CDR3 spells CASSLWASGRSYEQYF. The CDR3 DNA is TGTGCCAGCAGCTTATGGGCTAGCGGGAGGTCCTACGAGCAGTACTTC.

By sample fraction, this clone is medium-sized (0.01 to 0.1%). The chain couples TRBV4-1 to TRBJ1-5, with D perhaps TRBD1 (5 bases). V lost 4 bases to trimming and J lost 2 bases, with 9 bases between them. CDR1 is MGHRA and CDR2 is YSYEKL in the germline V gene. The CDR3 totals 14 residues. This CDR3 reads CASSLWGGNQPQHF. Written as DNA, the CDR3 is TGCGCCAGCAGCCTTTGGGGGGGCAATCAGCCCCAGCATTTT.

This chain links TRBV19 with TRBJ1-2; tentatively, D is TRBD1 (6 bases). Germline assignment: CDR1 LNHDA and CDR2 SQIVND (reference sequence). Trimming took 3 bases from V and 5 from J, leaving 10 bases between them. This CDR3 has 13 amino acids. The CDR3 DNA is TGTGCCAGTAGTATCGAAACAGGGTATGGCTACACCTTC. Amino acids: CASSIETGYGYTF.

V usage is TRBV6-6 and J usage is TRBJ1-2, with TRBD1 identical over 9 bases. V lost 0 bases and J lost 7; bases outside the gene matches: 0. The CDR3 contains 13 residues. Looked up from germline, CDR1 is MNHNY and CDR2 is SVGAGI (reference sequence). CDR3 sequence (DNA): TGTGCCAGCAGTTACTCGACAGGGGGTGGCTACACCTTC. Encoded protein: CASSYSTGGGYTF.

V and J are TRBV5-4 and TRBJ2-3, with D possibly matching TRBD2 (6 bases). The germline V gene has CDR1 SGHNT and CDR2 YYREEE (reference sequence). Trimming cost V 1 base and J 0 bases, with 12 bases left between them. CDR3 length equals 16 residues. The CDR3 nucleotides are TGTGCCAGCAGCTTGTCTCGGGGGTCTAGCACAGATACGCAGTATTTT. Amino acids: CASSLSRGSSTDTQYF. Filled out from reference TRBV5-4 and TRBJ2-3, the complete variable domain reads ETGVTQSPTHLIKTRGQQVTLRCSSQSGHNTVSWYQQALGQGPQFIFQYYREEENGRGNFPPRFSGLQFPNYSSELNVNALELDDSALYLCASSLSRGSSTDTQYFGPGTRLTVL.

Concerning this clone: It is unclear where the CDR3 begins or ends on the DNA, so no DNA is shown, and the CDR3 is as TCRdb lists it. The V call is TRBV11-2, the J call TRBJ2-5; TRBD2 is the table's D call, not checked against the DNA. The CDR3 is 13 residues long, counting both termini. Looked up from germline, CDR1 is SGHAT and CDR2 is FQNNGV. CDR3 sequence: CASSPWGVGIRYF.

This CDR3 is CASSLRALLNNEQFF. In nucleotides, the CDR3 is TGTGCCAGCAGTTTAAGAGCCCTACTAAACAATGAGCAGTTCTTC. This chain joins TRBV27 and TRBJ2-1; no firm D call. The CDR3 has 15 amino acids. CDR1 and CDR2 (germline): MNHEY, SMNVEV (reference sequence). V was shortened by 2 bases and J by 5 bases, with 13 bases between the two germline ends.

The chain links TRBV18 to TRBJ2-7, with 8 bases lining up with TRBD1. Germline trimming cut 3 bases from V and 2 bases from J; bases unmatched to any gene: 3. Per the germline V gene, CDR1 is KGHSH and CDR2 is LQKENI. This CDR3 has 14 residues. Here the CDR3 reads CASSPRQGTYEQYF. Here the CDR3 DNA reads TGTGCCAGCTCACCTCGACAGGGGACCTACGAGCAGTACTTC.

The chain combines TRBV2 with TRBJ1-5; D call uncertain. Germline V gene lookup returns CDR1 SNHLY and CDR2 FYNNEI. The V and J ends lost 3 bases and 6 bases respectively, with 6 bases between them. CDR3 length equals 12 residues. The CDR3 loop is CASSDRVQPQHF. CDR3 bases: TGTGCCAGCAGTGACAGAGTTCAGCCCCAGCATTTT.

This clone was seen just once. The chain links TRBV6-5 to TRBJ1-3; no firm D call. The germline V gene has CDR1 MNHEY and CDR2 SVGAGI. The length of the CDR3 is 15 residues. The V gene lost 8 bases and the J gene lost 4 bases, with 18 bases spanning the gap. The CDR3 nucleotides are TGTGCCAGCGGCCGCGCGACGGGAGGGGGAAACACCATATATTTT. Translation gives CASGRATGGGNTIYF.

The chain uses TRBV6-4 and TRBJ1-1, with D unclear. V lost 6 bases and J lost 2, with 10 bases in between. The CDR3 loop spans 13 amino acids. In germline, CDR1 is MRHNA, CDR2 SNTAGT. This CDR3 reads CASSPTRNTEAFF. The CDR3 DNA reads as TGTGCCAGCAGCCCGACTCGTAACACTGAAGCTTTCTTT.

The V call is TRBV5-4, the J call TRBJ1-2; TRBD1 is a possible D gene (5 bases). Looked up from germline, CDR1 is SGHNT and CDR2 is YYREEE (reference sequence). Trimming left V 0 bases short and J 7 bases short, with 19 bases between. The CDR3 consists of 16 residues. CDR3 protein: CASSLARVRDLSGYTF. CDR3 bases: TGTGCCAGCAGCTTGGCCCGGGTAAGGGACCTATCTGGCTACACCTTC.

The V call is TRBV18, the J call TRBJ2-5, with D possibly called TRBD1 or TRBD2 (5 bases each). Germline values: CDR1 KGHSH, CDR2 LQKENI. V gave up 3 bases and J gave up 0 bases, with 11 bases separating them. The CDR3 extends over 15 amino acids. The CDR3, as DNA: TGTGCCAGCTCACCGCTTCAGGGACACCAAGAGACCCAGTACTTC. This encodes CASSPLQGHQETQYF.

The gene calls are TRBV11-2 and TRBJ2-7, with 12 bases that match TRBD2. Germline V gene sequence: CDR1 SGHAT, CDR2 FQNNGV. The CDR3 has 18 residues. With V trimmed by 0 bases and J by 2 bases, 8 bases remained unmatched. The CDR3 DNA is TGTGCCAGCAGCTTAGACGGCTCTAGCGGGGGGGCTCCCTACGAGCAGTACTTC. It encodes CASSLDGSSGGAPYEQYF.

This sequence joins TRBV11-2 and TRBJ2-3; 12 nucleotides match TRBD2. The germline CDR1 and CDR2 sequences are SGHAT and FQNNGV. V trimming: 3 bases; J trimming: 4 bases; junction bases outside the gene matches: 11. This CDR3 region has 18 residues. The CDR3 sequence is CASSFYPTSGGLADTQYF. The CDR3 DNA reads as TGTGCCAGCAGCTTTTATCCGACTAGCGGGGGCCTCGCAGATACGCAGTATTTT.